Presented here are 30 T cell receptor beta chains from one specimen sequenced in a study of OX40 agonist ivuxolimab in advanced cancers. Some clones are missing from TCRdb's copy, which holds only in-frame ones; the method was immunoSEQ multiplex PCR. Among 50,000 or so clones listed, approximately 95% were seen once. The sequences come from CD4+ or CD8+ T cells sorted from blood, collected in a trial of the OX40 agonist ivuxolimab. These receptors were obtained from an adult with an advanced solid tumor such as melanoma, head and neck, liver or kidney cancer.

The gene calls are TRBV10-3 and TRBJ2-5; no firm D call. The V gene lost 6 bases and the J gene lost 0 bases, with 11 bases spanning the gap. The CDR3 consists of 14 residues. Germline assignment: CDR1 ENHRY and CDR2 SYGVKD. The DNA of the CDR3 is TGTGCCATCAGGTCTGGGGAAGACCAAGAGACCCAGTACTTC. It specifies CAIRSGEDQETQYF.

This sequence joins TRBV9 and TRBJ2-1; 10 bases fit TRBD2. In germline, CDR1 is SGDLS, CDR2 YYNGEE. The CDR3 totals 16 residues. Trimming removed 3 bases from V and 4 bases from J; junction bases left unmatched: 7. The CDR3 DNA is TGTGCCAGCAGCGGAGTCCTAGCGGGAGAATACAATGAGCAGTTCTTC. Its protein is CASSGVLAGEYNEQFF.

The chain uses TRBV28 and TRBJ2-7; D possibly uses TRBD1 or TRBD2 (6 bases each). Trimming left V 6 bases short and J 5 bases short, with 17 bases between. Germline V gene sequence: CDR1 MDHEN, CDR2 SYDVKM. The CDR3 is 14 residues long. The CDR3 DNA reads TGTGCCAGCAGCCCCCCCGGGGGCACGGACGAGCAGTACTTC. Translation: CASSPPGGTDEQYF.

The chain employs TRBV27 and TRBJ2-7; D possibly corresponds to TRBD1 (5 bases). This CDR3 is built from 13 residues. Germline V gene sequence: CDR1 MNHEY, CDR2 SMNVEV (reference sequence). Trimming removed 6 bases at V and 1 base at J, with 10 bases between. CDR3 nucleotides: TGTGCCAGCAGCCTGGGGCAGTCCTACGAGCAGTACTTC. It yields the protein CASSLGQSYEQYF.

The chain carries TRBV15 and TRBJ2-5, with D hard to call. This CDR3 has 12 amino acids. The germline CDR1 and CDR2 sequences are LNHNV and YYDKDF (reference sequence). V was cut by 5 bases and J by 4 bases, with 8 bases left in between. CDR3 coding DNA: TGTGCCACCAGCCGACCCCTAGAGACCCAGTACTTC. Its translation is CATSRPLETQYF.

For this clone: At one end the junction does not follow the germline gene, possibly because of a read error. The chain employs TRBV19 and TRBJ1-3; no clear D gene. This CDR3 has 14 amino acids. Germline assignment: CDR1 LNHDA and CDR2 SQIVND (reference sequence). CDR3 sequence reads: CASTWGFLGDTIYF. The DNA for the CDR3 is TGTGCCAGTACTTGGGGTTTTCTTGGAGACACCATATATTTT.

The rearrangement uses TRBV6-5 and TRBJ2-2, with 8 bases aligning to TRBD2. The germline gives CDR1 MNHEY, CDR2 SVGAGI. This CDR3 is built from 16 residues. J was trimmed by 6 bases and V by 3 bases; bases with no gene match: 9. This CDR3 reads CASSYLGPAGAGELFF. Written as DNA, the CDR3 is TGTGCCAGCAGTTATTTGGGCCCAGCGGGGGCCGGGGAGCTGTTTTTT.

The chain recombines TRBV9 with TRBJ1-2, with D perhaps matching TRBD1 (5 bases). V shed 0 bases and J shed 6 bases, with 12 bases lying between them. This CDR3 is built from 14 residues. Germline V lookup: CDR1 SGDLS, CDR2 YYNGEE. The CDR3 reads CASSVVGGIDGYTF. In nucleotides, the CDR3 is TGTGCCAGCAGCGTAGTTGGGGGTATAGATGGCTACACCTTC.

The chain recombines TRBV11-3 with TRBJ2-7; no definite D call. Germline CDR1 is SGHNT and CDR2 is YENEEA. This CDR3 spans 13 amino acids. V was shortened by 2 bases and J by 7 bases, with 12 bases between the two germline ends. CDR3 bases: TGTGCCAGCAGCTTATACGCCTATGGAGAGCAGTACTTC. Its protein product is CASSLYAYGEQYF.

The V gene is TRBV23-1, the J gene TRBJ1-1, with unresolved D. TRBV23-1 is an ORF; its function is uncertain. CDR3 length: 10 residues. Trimming pared 0 bases from V and 11 bases from J, leaving 4 bases between. The CDR3 nucleotides read TGCGCCAGCAGTCAATCGAATGCTTTCTTT. This translates into CASSQSNAFF.

A word on this clone: This specimen includes other DNA sequences encoding the same CDR3. V and J are TRBV19 and TRBJ1-1, with TRBD1 as a possible D gene (5 bases). V shed 5 bases and J shed 5 bases, with 9 bases lying between them. CDR3 length: 12 residues. Per germline, CDR1 LNHDA and CDR2 SQIVND (reference sequence). The CDR3 coding sequence is TGTGCCAGTAGTTCAGGGACTACTGAAGCTTTCTTT. It is translated as CASSSGTTEAFF.

The CDR3 protein is CASSLSRASEIYEQYF. The CDR3 DNA is TGTGCCAGCAGTTTATCTCGGGCTAGCGAGATCTACGAGCAGTACTTC. The rearrangement links TRBV28 to TRBJ2-7, with a possible D match to TRBD2 (6 bases). CDR3 length: 16 residues. Looked up from germline, CDR1 is MDHEN and CDR2 is SYDVKM. The germline V and J ends were trimmed by 1 base and 3 bases, with 16 bases remaining between them. Based on the CDR3 plus reference TRBV28 and TRBJ2-7, the full variable domain is DVKVTQSSRYLVKRTGEKVFLECVQDMDHENMFWYRQDPGLGLRLIYFSYDVKMKEKGDIPEGYSVSREKKERFSLILESASTNQTSMYLCASSLSRASEIYEQYFGPGTRLTVT.

V is TRBV10-1 and J is TRBJ2-1; a possible D gene is TRBD2 (6 bases). Germline assignment: CDR1 WNHNN and CDR2 SYGVQD (reference sequence). This CDR3 region has 14 residues. With 4 bases removed from V and 7 bases from J, the gap between germline ends came to 14 bases. CDR3 in DNA: TGCGCCAGCAGTGTAACGGGAGTGGTTAATGAGCAGTTCTTC. This gives the protein CASSVTGVVNEQFF.

The rearrangement uses TRBV13 and TRBJ2-7; D gene unclear. The CDR3 is 15 residues long. The germline CDR1 and CDR2 sequences are PRHDT and FYEKMQ (reference sequence). Trimming took off 0 bases at V and 4 bases at J, with 13 bases between the two ends. CDR3 region: CASSLGFSPKYEQYF. The DNA of the CDR3 is TGTGCCAGCAGCTTAGGATTTAGCCCCAAGTACGAGCAGTACTTC.

This clone was counted once. This chain links TRBV27 with TRBJ2-2; tentatively, D is TRBD1 or TRBD2 (5 bases each). V shed 2 bases and J shed 5 bases, with 12 bases lying between them. The CDR3 runs to 15 residues. Germline V gene data show CDR1 as MNHEY and CDR2 as SMNVEV (reference sequence). CDR3 nucleotide sequence: TGTGCCAGCAGTTTACAGGTAGAGGGGACCGGGGAGCTGTTTTTT. Translated, it gives CASSLQVEGTGELFF.

This clone has more than one count but fewer than ten. A much larger clonotype is one base distant, so this may be a read error. This chain uses TRBV11-2 with TRBJ2-7, with no clear D. Trimming removed 1 base at V and 0 bases at J, with 1 base between. From germline, CDR1 is SGHAT and CDR2 FQNNGV. There are 12 residues in the CDR3. The CDR3 sequence: CASSLGSYEQYF. For the CDR3, the DNA is TGTGCCAGCAGCTTAGGCTCCTACGAGCAGTACTTC.

This clone was recorded only once. The chain joins TRBV4-3 to TRBJ2-7, with 7 nucleotides matching TRBD2. The CDR3 extends over 17 amino acids. Germline CDR1 and CDR2: LGHNA and YSLEER. J was trimmed by 0 bases and V by 0 bases; bases with no gene match: 8. The CDR3 loop reads CASSQDGAGEHSYEQYF. Written as DNA, the CDR3 is TGCGCCAGCAGCCAAGATGGGGCGGGGGAGCACTCCTACGAGCAGTACTTC.

This clone was counted only a few times. In DNA form, the CDR3 reads TGTGCCAGCAGGAAAGGCACGGAGCAGTTCTTC. Protein product: CASRKGTEQFF. V is TRBV6-5 and J is TRBJ2-1; D remains ambiguous. Germline V lookup: CDR1 MNHEY, CDR2 SVGAGI. The CDR3 runs 11 residues. Deletions cut 6 bases from V and 10 bases from J, with 10 bases between.

V is TRBV9 and J is TRBJ2-7, with D tentatively TRBD1 or TRBD2 (6 bases each). Germline V gives CDR1 SGDLS, CDR2 YYNGEE. This CDR3 contains 13 residues. V dropped 8 bases and J dropped 2 bases, with 14 bases sitting between them. The CDR3 nucleotides read TGTGCCAGTGGAGGGGGTCCTACCTACGAGCAGTACTTC. Its translation is CASGGGPTYEQYF.

The V call is TRBV5-1, the J call TRBJ2-1; 12 bases are shared with TRBD2. CDR3 length: 16 residues. The V segment lost 3 bases and the J segment 8 bases; nucleotides outside the gene matches: 9. CDR1 is SGHRS, CDR2 YFSETQ, per germline. The CDR3 loop reads CASSWLAGGPWDEQFF. As DNA, the CDR3 is TGCGCCAGCAGCTGGCTAGCGGGAGGGCCATGGGATGAGCAGTTCTTC.

This rearrangement joins TRBV29-1 to TRBJ1-1, with D hard to call. The CDR3 is made up of 13 amino acids. V dropped 1 base and J dropped 11 bases, with 17 bases sitting between them. Per germline, CDR1 SQVTM and CDR2 ANQGSEA. The CDR3 region has the DNA TGCAGCGTTGAAGGGGGTGATAGGCTTGGGGCTTTCTTT. Translated: CSVEGGDRLGAFF.

The V call is TRBV11-1, the J call TRBJ2-7; 12 positions agree with TRBD1. This CDR3 is built from 15 residues. The V and J ends lost 4 bases and 3 bases, in that order; junction bases with no gene match: 4. Germline V gene lookup returns CDR1 SGHAT and CDR2 FQDESV (reference sequence). The CDR3 is CASSYGTGGFYEQYF. The CDR3 DNA reads TGTGCCAGCAGCTACGGGACAGGGGGCTTCTACGAGCAGTACTTC.

The chain carries TRBV6-5 and TRBJ2-7, with 7 bases lining up with TRBD1. Germline V gene data show CDR1 as MNHEY and CDR2 as SVGAGI. With V trimmed by 2 bases and J by 2 bases, 6 bases remained unmatched. The CDR3 contains 15 residues. The CDR3 loop reads CASSYTMDRTYEQYF. Written as DNA, the CDR3 is TGTGCCAGCAGTTACACGATGGACAGGACCTACGAGCAGTACTTC.

The CDR3 DNA is TGTGCCAGCAGTCGCACACGGGTCGACGGCTACACCTTC. This translates into CASSRTRVDGYTF. The J gene is TRBJ1-2, the V gene TRBV27; no clear D gene. The CDR3 extends over 13 amino acids. CDR1 MNHEY and CDR2 SMNVEV come from the germline V gene (reference sequence). The germline V and J ends were trimmed by 5 bases and 8 bases, with 15 bases remaining between them.

The gene calls are TRBV9 and TRBJ2-1, with 8 bases fitting TRBD2. Germline loops: CDR1 SGDLS, CDR2 YYNGEE. The CDR3 has 18 residues. V lost 0 bases, J lost 5 bases, and 13 bases stayed unmatched. The CDR3 here is CASSVAGSGALRHNEQFF. For the CDR3, the DNA is TGTGCCAGCAGCGTAGCTGGTAGCGGGGCGCTCAGACACAATGAGCAGTTCTTC.

The gene calls are TRBV28 and TRBJ2-1, with 7 bases that match TRBD2. The CDR3 consists of 15 residues. V gave up 6 bases and J gave up 2 bases; unmatched junction bases: 7. The V gene's germline CDR1 is MDHEN and CDR2 SYDVKM. CDR3 sequence reads: CASSPLAETYNEQFF. The DNA of the CDR3 is TGTGCCAGCAGCCCTCTAGCGGAAACCTACAATGAGCAGTTCTTC.

The V call is TRBV28, the J call TRBJ2-1; D possibly corresponds to TRBD1 (6 bases). Trimming cost V 2 bases and J 6 bases, with 17 bases left between them. Germline CDR1 reads MDHEN; CDR2 reads SYDVKM. This CDR3 contains 16 residues. CDR3 nucleotides: TGTGCCAGCAGTTTAGGCTTACAGGGAAAGGGCAATGAGCAGTTCTTC. It specifies CASSLGLQGKGNEQFF.

J is TRBJ2-1 and V is TRBV29-1; 8 bases fit TRBD1. Germline-derived CDR1 and CDR2 are SQVTM and ANQGSEA. The trim removed 7 bases at V and 9 bases at J, leaving 5 bases unmatched. The CDR3 spans 11 residues. CDR3 sequence: CSAGTGIEQFF. CDR3 sequence (DNA): TGCAGCGCCGGGACAGGAATTGAGCAGTTCTTC.

The chain has TRBV9 and TRBJ1-2; 11 positions match TRBD1. CDR1 is SGDLS, CDR2 YYNGEE, per germline. V was clipped by 0 bases and J by 6 bases; unmatched bases: 4. This CDR3 spans 15 amino acids. The CDR3 DNA reads as TGTGCCAGCAGCGTAGCCAGGACAGGGGGCGATGGCTACACCTTC. It is translated as CASSVARTGGDGYTF.

The J gene is TRBJ2-1, the V gene TRBV9; TRBD1 matches at 7 bases. This CDR3 region has 14 residues. The V segment lost 0 bases and the J segment 4 bases; nucleotides outside the gene matches: 1. CDR1 is SGDLS and CDR2 is YYNGEE in the germline V gene. CDR3 sequence (DNA): TGTGCCAGCAGCGTAGAGGGGGCTTACAATGAGCAGTTCTTC. This translates into CASSVEGAYNEQFF.